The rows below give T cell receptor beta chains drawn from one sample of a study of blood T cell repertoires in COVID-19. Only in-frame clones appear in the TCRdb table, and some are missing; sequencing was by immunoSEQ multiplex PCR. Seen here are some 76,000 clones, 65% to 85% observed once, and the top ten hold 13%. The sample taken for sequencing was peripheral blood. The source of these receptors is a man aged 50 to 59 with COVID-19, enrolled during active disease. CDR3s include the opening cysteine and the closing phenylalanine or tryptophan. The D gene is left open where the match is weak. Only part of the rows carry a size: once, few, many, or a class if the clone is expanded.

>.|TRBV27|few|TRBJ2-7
TGTGCCAGCAGGGTCGGCGGGGGCTTCTCCTACGAGCAGTACTTC
CASRVGGGFSYEQYF
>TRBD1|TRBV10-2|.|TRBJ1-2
TGCGCCAGCAGTGAGCGGACAGGCAGACGGACTAACTATGGCTACACCTTC
CASSERTGRRTNYGYTF
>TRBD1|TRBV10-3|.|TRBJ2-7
TGTGCCATCAGTGACCCCCTTCCCGGGACAGGGCTAGGGTACGAGCAGTACTTC
CAISDPLPGTGLGYEQYF
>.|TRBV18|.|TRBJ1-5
TGTGCCAGCTCACCGACGGAGAATCAGCCCCAGCATTTT
CASSPTENQPQHF
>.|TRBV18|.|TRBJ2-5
TGTGCCAGCTCACCACCGAAGCGACGGGAATCGGAGACCCAGTACTTC
CASSPPKRRESETQYF
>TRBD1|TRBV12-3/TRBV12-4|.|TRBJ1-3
TGTGCCACCGGAGACAGGGTGAGAAACACCATATATTTT
CATGDRVRNTIYF
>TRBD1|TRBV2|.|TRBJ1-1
TGTGCCAGCGCTGGACAGGAGAACACTGAAGCTTTCTTT
CASAGQENTEAFF
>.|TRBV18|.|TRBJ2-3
TGTGCCAGCTCACCGTCGGGACTCGGCACAGATACGCAGTATTTT
CASSPSGLGTDTQYF
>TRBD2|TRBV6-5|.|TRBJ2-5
TGTGCCAGCAGTTTCCAGACTAGCGGGAGGGGAGAGACCCAGTACTTC
CASSFQTSGRGETQYF
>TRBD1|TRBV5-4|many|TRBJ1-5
TGTGCCAGCAGCGAAGGGACAGGCAATCAGCCCCAGCATTTT
CASSEGTGNQPQHF
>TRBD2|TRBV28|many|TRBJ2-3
TGTGCCAGCAGGACTAGCGGGAGAAGCACAGATACGCAGTATTTT
CASRTSGRSTDTQYF
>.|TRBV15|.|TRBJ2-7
TGTGCCACCAGCAGAACCCCCTCAGGTTCCGAGCAGTACTTC
CATSRTPSGSEQYF
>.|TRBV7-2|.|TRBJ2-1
TGTGCCAGCAGCTTAGGGGCAGCTAACAATGAGCAGTTCTTC
CASSLGAANNEQFF
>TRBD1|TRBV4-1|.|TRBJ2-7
TGCGCCAGCAGCCCCTTAGGGGACAGCGTCTCCTACGAGCAGTACTTC
CASSPLGDSVSYEQYF
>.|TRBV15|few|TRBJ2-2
TGTGCCACCAGCAGAGATCGAGGAGGGGCCGGGGAGCTGTTTTTT
CATSRDRGGAGELFF
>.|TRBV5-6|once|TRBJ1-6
TGTGCCAGCACCTTCGGGGAGAATAATTCACCCCTCCACTTT
CASTFGENNSPLHF
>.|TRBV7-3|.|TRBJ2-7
TGTGCCAGCAGCCCTCGGGGAATCGACGAGCAGTACTTC
CASSPRGIDEQYF
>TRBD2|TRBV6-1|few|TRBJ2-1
TGTGCCAGCAGTGAATTTGGCGGGAGAGGCTACAATGAGCAGTTCTTC
CASSEFGGRGYNEQFF
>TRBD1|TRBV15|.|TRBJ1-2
TGTGCCACCAGCAGAGATCGTCCAGGGGGCGGCTATGGCTACACCTTC
CATSRDRPGGGYGYTF
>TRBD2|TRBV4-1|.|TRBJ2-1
TGCGCCAGCAGCCAAGATGCGACTAGCGGCTACAATGAGCAGTTCTTC
CASSQDATSGYNEQFF
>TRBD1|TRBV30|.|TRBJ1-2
TGTGCCTGGAGTGCCCGACAGGGGAGAGACGGCTACACCTTC
CAWSARQGRDGYTF
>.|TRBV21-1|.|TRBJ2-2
TGTGCCAGCAGCCGGGAACAGGGCGACACCGGGGAGCTGTTTTTT
CASSREQGDTGELFF
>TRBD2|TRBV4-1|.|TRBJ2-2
TGCGCCAGCAGCCAAGATGAAGCGGGAGGGCATGTCGGGGAGCTGTTTTTT
CASSQDEAGGHVGELFF
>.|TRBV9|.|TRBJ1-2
TGTGCCAGCAGCAGGGAGGGCAACTATGGCTACACCTTC
CASSREGNYGYTF
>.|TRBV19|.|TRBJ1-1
TGTGCCAGTAGTATAGGGGTCCGAGGGACTGAAGCTTTCTTT
CASSIGVRGTEAFF
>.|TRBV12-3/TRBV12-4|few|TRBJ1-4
TGTGCCAGCAGTTACGGGAAACGGGAACTGTTTTTT
CASSYGKRELFF
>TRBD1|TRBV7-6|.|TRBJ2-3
TGTGCCAGCAGCCACCTTGAACCGGGACAGACTAGCACAGATACGCAGTATTTT
CASSHLEPGQTSTDTQYF
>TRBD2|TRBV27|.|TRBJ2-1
TGTGCCAGCCGAACAATCACTAGCGGGAGGGCCCGGGAGCAGTTCTTC
CASRTITSGRAREQFF
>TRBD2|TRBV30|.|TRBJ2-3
TGTGCCTGCGGACTAGCGGGAGGATCAGATACGCAGTATTTT
CACGLAGGSDTQYF
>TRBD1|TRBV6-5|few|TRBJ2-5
TGTGCCAGCAGTTGGACAGGGCCGAGGGAGACCCAGTACTTC
CASSWTGPRETQYF
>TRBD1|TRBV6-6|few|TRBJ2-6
TGTGCCAGCAGCCGACAGGGGGCGAACTCTGGGGCCAACGTCCTGACTTTC
CASSRQGANSGANVLTF
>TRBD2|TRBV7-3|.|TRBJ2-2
TGTGCCAGCAGCTTGCTAGCGGGAGGGGAGCTGTTTTTT
CASSLLAGGELFF
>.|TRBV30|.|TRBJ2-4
TGTGCCTGGAGTCCCAGGGAAAACATTCAGTACTTC
CAWSPRENIQYF
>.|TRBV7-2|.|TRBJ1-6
TGTGCCAGCAGCTTAGTGCAGTATAATTCACCCCTCCACTTT
CASSLVQYNSPLHF
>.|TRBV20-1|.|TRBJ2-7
TGCAGTGCGGCAGACACCTACGAGCAGTACTTC
CSAADTYEQYF
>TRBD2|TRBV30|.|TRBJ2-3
TGTGCCTGGAGTGTAACTAGCGGGAGGGTTACAGATACGCAGTATTTT
CAWSVTSGRVTDTQYF
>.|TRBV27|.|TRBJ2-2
TGTGCCAGCAGTTCCCCCCGGTGGGGGGCCGGGGAGCTGTTTTTT
CASSSPRWGAGELFF
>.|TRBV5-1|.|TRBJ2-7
TGCGCCAGCAGAGCAGACTCCCCCGCCACAACGACAGGATCCTACGAGCAGTACTTC
CASRADSPATTTGSYEQYF
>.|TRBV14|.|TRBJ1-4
TGTGCCAGCAGCTCCTTAGTGGGGCCTCGGGAAAAACTGTTTTTT
CASSSLVGPREKLFF
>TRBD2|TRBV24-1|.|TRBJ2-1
TGTGCCACCAGTGATACCGGGACTAGCGGGAGGAAGTCCTACAATGAGCAGTTCTTC
CATSDTGTSGRKSYNEQFF
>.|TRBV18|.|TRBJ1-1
TGTGCCAGCCTCACCTCAGGGAACACTGAAGCTTTCTTT
CASLTSGNTEAFF
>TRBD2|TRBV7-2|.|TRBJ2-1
TGTGCCAGCAGCTCCGGACTAGCGGGAGGCAATGAGCAGTTCTTC
CASSSGLAGGNEQFF
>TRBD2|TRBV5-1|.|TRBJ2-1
TGCGCCAGCAGCACCCCCCGGGCGACTAGCGGGAGTTTCAATGAGCAGTTCTTC
CASSTPRATSGSFNEQFF
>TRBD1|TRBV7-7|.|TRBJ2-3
TGTGCTAGCAGCCTGGGACAGGGAAACACAGATACGCAGTATTTT
CASSLGQGNTDTQYF
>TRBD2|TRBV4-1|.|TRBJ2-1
TGCGCCAGCAGCCAAGATGGTTGGGGACTAGCGGGAGAGTTGGATGAGCAGTTCTTC
CASSQDGWGLAGELDEQFF
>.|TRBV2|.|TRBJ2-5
TGTGCCAGCAGTGAAGGGGACATCCGGGAGACCCAGTACTTC
CASSEGDIRETQYF
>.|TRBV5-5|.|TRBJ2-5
TGTGCCAGCAGCTTGGCCACTGGCAGGTGGGGAGAAGAGACCCAGTACTTC
CASSLATGRWGEETQYF
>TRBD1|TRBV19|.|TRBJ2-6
TGTGCCAGTAGTATAACGGGGACAGGGTTTAGCTCTGGGGCCAACGTCCTGACTTTC
CASSITGTGFSSGANVLTF